Detailed here is one TCR beta chain. What antigen it recognizes has not been identified. There are no base qualities to consult, and no much larger clone falls within one base. TCRdb records Illumina NovaSeq 6000 as the sequencer. TCRalpha and TCRbeta cDNA libraries were constructed by 5'RACE with constant-segment primers, with sample barcodes and unique molecular identifiers being introduced. RNA was extracted from every sample with Trizol reagent. Libraries were amplified in two PCR steps, with a second sample barcode and Illumina TruSeq adapters added in the second step. Sequencing of libraries was performed on an Illumina NovaSeq with 2 x 150 bp paired-end reads. Processing in the source paper ran as follows. Demultiplexing of reads and collapsing into UMI-guided consensus sequences were performed with migec v1.2.7. Using mixcr v2.1.11, UMI consensuses were aligned to TRA and TRB V and J templates and then assembled into clonotypes. A clonotype was counted as expanded or contracted only if both edgeR and NoisET called the change significant, with noise models trained on biological replicates. For edgeR calls, the thresholds were a false discovery rate-adjusted p below 0.01 and a log2 fold-change of 1. As an exploratory analysis of dynamics, PCA with hierarchical clustering was applied to max-normalized trajectories of the 1000 most abundant clonotypes. Each responding clone was given a CD4 or CD8 phenotype based on the CD4+ and CD8+ repertoires, which had been sequenced separately. Starting from the raw public reads, TCRdb applied fastp trimming at Q25, assembled clones with MiXCR and retained in-frame beta chains. Merged by CDR3 protein, the rows form single entries marked with the most common genes and DNA. The V and J calls reflect TCRdb's pipeline rather than the authors' work. The sample includes 350,000 or so distinct CDR3 sequences, with roughly 21% observed a single time. The leading ten clones occupy approximately 12% of the sample.

This sample stems from a study of T-cell memory formation after mild COVID-19 (dated by TCRdb to the early 2020s). General notes on the study: Most TCR sequence clusters were specific to one of the two donors. In a couple of donors, T-cell clones that expanded and contracted after mild COVID-19 were tracked by sequencing TCRalpha and TCRbeta repertoires over time. The cohort comprised two young, previously healthy adult volunteers, one female and one male.

Ficoll-Paque density gradient centrifugation was used to isolate PBMCs. The paper's findings and limits, for the study overall: Contracting CD4+ clones were found mainly in CM and EM memory subsets, while CD8+ clones were enriched in EMRA. Balanced CD4/CD8 phenotypes were observed for clones contracting from day 15 to 85, whereas a bias towards CD4+ was observed for a second wave of clones expanding from day 15 to 37. SARS-CoV-2 specificity of the second-wave clones peaking on day 37 was not confirmed. Only a couple of mild cases were covered by the study, and larger cohorts that include severe cases with pre-infection samples were considered necessary. Some responding clones were found in pre-infection memory, which suggests that pre-existing cross-reactive memory T cells took part in the SARS-CoV-2 response.

Between the V and J ends, shortened by 2 bases and 6 bases respectively, the junction contains 10 bases. From the cysteine up to the phenylalanine, the CDR3 has a length of 13 residues. Only the CDR3 part of the read is kept: 39 bases, read in frame from the first base. Looking up the germline V gene yields CDR1 MNHEY and CDR2 SVGEGT. The sequenced material came from PBMCs or a T cell subset sorted from them (not recorded which). The clonotype was recovered from an adult woman who had mild COVID-19 (a few samples of this study predate the infection). The sample titles of this study are shuffled in the database, so cell type and time point are left out; the donor was told from shared clones. The chain joins TRBV6-2 or TRBV6-3 to TRBJ1-1, with the D gene not confidently named. The DNA sequence reads TGTGCCAGCAGTTACCTATGGTTATCTGAAGCTTTCTTT. Translated, it reads CASSYLWLSEAFF.